Presented here are 31 T cell receptor beta chains from one specimen sequenced in a study of CD8 T cells in ankylosing spondylitis. Whole-study results and caveats: Ankylosing spondylitis blood seemed to carry a telltale TCR beta motif made of several highly homologous variants.

No antigens are known for them. A single record per CDR3 protein comes from TCRdb applying MiXCR to the 5' RACE reads. Among around 490,000 distinct CDR3 sequences listed, about 5% were seen once. Sequenced input: blood, either unsorted or a sorted T cell fraction (not recorded which). The receptors were gathered from a male donor with ankylosing spondylitis.

This clonotype was recorded many times. The gene calls are TRBV5-1 and TRBJ2-5; the D is unclear. With 0 bases removed from V and 3 bases from J, the gap between germline ends came to 6 bases. Germline-derived CDR1 and CDR2 are SGHRS and YFSETQ. The CDR3 is 13 residues long. For the CDR3, the DNA is TGCGCCAGCAGCTTGGTTGGGAAAGAGACCCAGTACTTC. It is translated as CASSLVGKETQYF.

This rearrangement joins TRBV3-1 to TRBJ2-1, with 14 bases that match TRBD2. CDR1 LGHDT and CDR2 YNNKEL come from the germline V gene (reference sequence). V dropped 4 bases and J dropped 10; count of bases not matched to a gene: 30. This CDR3 comprises 23 residues. CDR3 bases: TGTGCCAGCAGCCGCCGACAGCCTAGTACCCTCTCAACCGGGACTAGCGGGAGAAAGGAGCAGTTCTTC. Amino acid sequence: CASSRRQPSTLSTGTSGRKEQFF.

This clonotype occurred many times. The CDR3 sequence is CASSSGTGYNEQYF. Here the CDR3 DNA reads TGTGCCAGCAGTTCTGGGACAGGGTACAACGAGCAGTACTTC. The chain uses TRBV6-5 and TRBJ2-7, with 9 positions matching TRBD1. V dropped 4 bases and J dropped 5; count of bases not matched to a gene: 6. Germline CDR1 reads MNHEY; CDR2 reads SVGAGI. CDR3 length: 14 amino acids.

This clonotype was seen many times. The CDR3 bases are TGTGCCAGCAGTTCTGGACTAGCGGCGACTTCGGGTGAGCAGTTCTTC. It specifies CASSSGLAATSGEQFF. The gene calls are TRBV12-3 or TRBV12-4 and TRBJ2-1; 10 bases agree with TRBD2. Trimming cost V 4 bases and J 9 bases; bases outside gene matches: 12. The CDR3 has 16 amino acids.

This clonotype was detected many times. The chain joins TRBV25-1 to TRBJ2-1; TRBD2 aligns across 14 bases. The germline V gene encodes CDR1 MGHDK and CDR2 SYGVNS. The CDR3 extends over 16 amino acids. V lost 4 bases, J lost 4 bases, and 3 bases stayed unmatched. The CDR3 DNA follows: TGTGCCAGCAGTGGGGGGACTAGCGGGAGTTACAATGAGCAGTTCTTC. Protein: CASSGGTSGSYNEQFF.

V gene TRBV5-1 combines with J gene TRBJ2-3; the D is unclear. The CDR3 is 17 residues long. V gave up 0 bases and J gave up 6 bases, with 20 bases separating them. CDR1 is SGHRS and CDR2 is YFSETQ in the germline V gene. The CDR3 here is CASSLASAVARSDTQYF. The DNA for the CDR3 is TGCGCCAGCAGCTTGGCGTCGGCGGTGGCAAGATCGGATACGCAGTATTTT. The full variable domain, with the rest looked up from reference TRBV5-1 and TRBJ2-3, is KAGVTQTPRYLIKTRGQQVTLSCSPISGHRSVSWYQQTPGQGLQFLFEYFSETQRNKGNFPGRFSGRQFSNSRSEMNVSTLELGDSALYLCASSLASAVARSDTQYFGPGTRLTVL.

This clonotype was seen repeatedly, ten times or more. V is TRBV20-1 and J is TRBJ1-4; D not certain. CDR1 and CDR2 (germline): DFQATT, SNEGSKA (reference sequence). V was pared by 3 bases and J by 5 bases, with 4 bases between. The CDR3 spans 11 residues. The CDR3 protein is CSASLNEKLFF. CDR3 DNA: TGCAGTGCTAGCCTAAATGAAAAACTGTTTTTT.

Ten or more counts support this clonotype. The genes are TRBV28 and TRBJ1-2; D perhaps matches TRBD1 (5 bases). Germline lookup yields CDR1 MDHEN and CDR2 SYDVKM. This CDR3 region has 11 residues. V was trimmed by 8 bases and J by 14 bases, leaving 18 bases between them. CDR3 protein: CASVDSGRGTF. CDR3 sequence (DNA): TGTGCCAGCGTCGATTCGGGGCGGGGGACCTTC.

This clonotype was detected ten times or more. The rearrangement uses TRBV7-8 and TRBJ2-3; tentatively, D is TRBD2 (5 bases). This CDR3 has 15 residues. Germline V lookup: CDR1 SGHVS, CDR2 FQNEAQ. V dropped 5 bases and J dropped 6 bases, with 18 bases sitting between them. CDR3 amino acids: CASSQRPDSRDTQYF. The CDR3 region has the DNA TGTGCCAGCAGCCAGAGGCCGGACTCTAGGGATACGCAGTATTTT.

This clonotype was counted ten times or more. The V gene is TRBV4-3, the J gene TRBJ1-2; D is unclear. CDR3 length: 16 amino acids. V was pared by 1 base and J by 4 bases, with 16 bases between. Per the germline V gene, CDR1 is LGHNA and CDR2 is YSLEER. Here the CDR3 reads CASSQALHGPVYGYTF. CDR3 in DNA: TGCGCCAGCAGCCAAGCCCTACACGGGCCAGTCTATGGCTACACCTTC.

As to this clonotype: One end of the junction fails to match germline, which may point to a read error. This chain uses TRBV7-2 with TRBJ2-3; D not certain. CDR3 length equals 12 residues. Germline CDR1 SGHTA, CDR2 FQGNSA. This CDR3 reads CANSSFTDTQYF. The CDR3 DNA reads as TGTGCCAACAGCTCGTTCACAGATACGCAGTATTTT.

This rearrangement joins TRBV5-1 to TRBJ2-7, with 9 bases identical to TRBD2. The CDR3 runs 15 residues. Losses at the gene ends were 7 bases for V and 6 bases for J; bases not matched to a gene: 14. Germline V gene lookup returns CDR1 SGHRS and CDR2 YFSETQ. The CDR3: CASGPSAGGPPEQYF. DNA of the CDR3: TGCGCCAGCGGGCCATCGGCGGGAGGGCCGCCCGAGCAGTACTTC.

The CDR3 DNA follows: TGTGCCAGCATGAGGGGATTTCAGGGCTGGGATCAGCCCCAGCATTTT. This codes for CASMRGFQGWDQPQHF. The chain is built from TRBV6-1 and TRBJ1-5; the D gene is possibly TRBD1 (5 bases). The germline V gene encodes CDR1 MNHNS and CDR2 SASEGT. This CDR3 spans 16 amino acids. V gave up 7 bases and J gave up 5 bases, with 21 bases separating them.

This clonotype occurred many times. The chain has TRBV6-1 and TRBJ1-1, with D possibly matching TRBD1 (5 bases). The V end lost 7 bases, the J end lost 0 bases, and 15 bases lay between the germline ends. The CDR3 spans 15 residues. CDR1 and CDR2 from the germline V gene are MNHNS and SASEGT. As DNA, the CDR3 is TGTGCCAGCATATCAGGGATCCGGATGAACACTGAAGCTTTCTTT. The encoded protein is CASISGIRMNTEAFF.

The V gene is TRBV9, the J gene TRBJ2-3, with unresolved D. This CDR3 is 13 amino acids long. V was shortened by 4 bases and J by 0 bases, with 6 bases between the two germline ends. Per germline, CDR1 SGDLS and CDR2 YYNGEE. This CDR3 reads CASSTQSTDTQYF. The CDR3 bases are TGTGCCAGCAGCACCCAGAGCACAGATACGCAGTATTTT.

At least ten counts were recorded for this clonotype. The chain combines TRBV7-2 with TRBJ1-1; D may be TRBD1 (5 bases). The CDR3 contains 16 residues. Germline CDR1 is SGHTA and CDR2 is FQGNSA. With 1 base removed from V and 4 bases from J, the gap between germline ends came to 16 bases. The CDR3 DNA follows: TGTGCCAGCAGCTTAGTGAGAGGGCTGGGACGCACTGAAGCTTTCTTT. The encoded protein is CASSLVRGLGRTEAFF. Supplemented by reference TRBV7-2 and TRBJ1-1, the full variable domain reads GAGVSQSPSNKVTEKGKDVELRCDPISGHTALYWYRQSLGQGLEFLIYFQGNSAPDKSGLPSDRFSAERTGGSVSTLTIQRTQQEDSAVYLCASSLVRGLGRTEAFFGQGTRLTVV.

This clonotype was counted only a few times. V gene TRBV2 combines with J gene TRBJ2-7; no clear D gene. Looked up from germline, CDR1 is SNHLY and CDR2 is FYNNEI. Trimming took off 4 bases at V and 6 bases at J, with 16 bases between the two ends. The length of the CDR3 is 14 residues. The CDR3, as DNA: TGTGCCAGCAGTGCAGTAGGACCTCAAGGCGAGCAGTACTTC. Amino acids: CASSAVGPQGEQYF.

This clonotype was observed many times. The V and J genes are TRBV6-2 or TRBV6-3 and TRBJ2-1; 8 nucleotides agree with TRBD2. V gave up 0 bases and J gave up 3 bases; unmatched junction bases: 16. The CDR3 sequence is 20 residues long. The germline V gene encodes CDR1 MNHEY and CDR2 SVGEGT. The CDR3 reads CASSYSPRTTGTRDYNEQFF. The CDR3, as DNA: TGTGCCAGCAGTTACTCGCCCAGAACCACCGGGACTAGGGACTACAATGAGCAGTTCTTC.

At least ten counts were recorded for this clonotype. An end of the junction does not agree with germline; a read error may underlie this. V gene TRBV7-7 combines with J gene TRBJ2-5; 7 bases agree with TRBD1. The germline gives CDR1 SSHAT, CDR2 FNYEAQ (reference sequence). CDR3 size: 14 residues. CDR3 in amino acids: CASSLRGQSETQYF. In DNA, the CDR3 is TGTGCTAGCAGCTTAAGGGGGCAAAGTGAGACCCAGTACTTC.

The sample holds a few counts of this clonotype. The chain carries TRBV2 and TRBJ2-5, with TRBD2 as a possible D gene (6 bases). The CDR3 totals 13 residues. V was trimmed by 10 bases and J by 7 bases, leaving 19 bases between them. Germline CDR1 reads SNHLY; CDR2 reads FYNNEI. The CDR3 sequence: CATQVVEEGTQYF. The CDR3, as DNA: TGTGCCACCCAAGTGGTGGAGGAGGGGACCCAGTACTTC.

This clonotype was seen many times. The chain combines TRBV20-1 with TRBJ2-7, with 7 bases aligning to TRBD2. The CDR3 has 13 residues. V shed 3 bases, J shed 3 bases, and the junction held 5 bases outside the gene matches. Looked up from germline, CDR1 is DFQATT and CDR2 is SNEGSKA (reference sequence). The CDR3 DNA sequence: TGCAGTGCTAGTTCTAGCGGTTACTACGAGCAGTACTTC. Protein: CSASSSGYYEQYF.

This clonotype was observed many times. The rearrangement uses TRBV20-1 and TRBJ2-1, with 7 bases matching TRBD1. Germline V gene sequence: CDR1 DFQATT, CDR2 SNEGSKA (reference sequence). The CDR3 contains 14 residues. Germline trimming cut 2 bases from V and 4 bases from J; bases unmatched to any gene: 5. The chain's CDR3 is CSARRDRSYNEQFF. DNA for the CDR3: TGCAGTGCTAGACGGGACAGAAGTTACAATGAGCAGTTCTTC.

In this sample, this clonotype turned up many times. The chain employs TRBV20-1 and TRBJ2-2; D remains unclear. The CDR3 runs to 14 residues. CDR1 is DFQATT, CDR2 SNEGSKA, per germline (reference sequence). Between the trimmed V and J ends, which lost 1 base and 1 base, there was a span of 7 bases. The CDR3 coding sequence is TGCAGTGCTAGAGCACGGATGAACACCGGGGAGCTGTTTTTT. It encodes CSARARMNTGELFF.

This clonotype was counted many times. The rearrangement joins TRBV6-5 to TRBJ2-7; 8 bases map to TRBD1. Germline lookup yields CDR1 MNHEY and CDR2 SVGAGI. The CDR3 covers 12 residues. V trimming: 9 bases; J trimming: 5 bases; junction bases outside the gene matches: 6. CDR3 in DNA: TGTGCCAGTAGGTCAGGGGGCGACGAGCAGTACTTC. Translating it yields CASRSGGDEQYF.

There are many counts of this clonotype. This chain links TRBV6-1 with TRBJ2-3, with 9 bases fitting TRBD2. Trimming removed 8 bases from V and 3 bases from J; junction bases left unmatched: 6. The germline V gene has CDR1 MNHNS and CDR2 SASEGT. The CDR3 totals 14 residues. The CDR3 loop is CASQLAGRTDTQYF. CDR3 nucleotides: TGTGCCAGCCAGCTAGCGGGGAGGACAGATACGCAGTATTTT.

The sample holds many counts of this clonotype. The genes are TRBV28 and TRBJ1-6; TRBD1 matches at 8 bases. The CDR3 length is 15 residues. With 3 bases clipped from V and 10 bases from J, the junction kept 8 bases outside the gene matches. Germline values: CDR1 MDHEN, CDR2 SYDVKM. CDR3 sequence: CASSFLDREGSPLHF. Here the CDR3 DNA reads TGTGCCAGCAGTTTTTTGGACAGGGAAGGATCACCCCTCCACTTT.

This clonotype was recorded at least ten times. The V and J genes are TRBV7-8 and TRBJ2-5; D may be TRBD2 (5 bases). This CDR3 is built from 16 residues. Trimming cost V 5 bases and J 2 bases, with 18 bases left between them. Germline lookup yields CDR1 SGHVS and CDR2 FQNEAQ. The CDR3 spells CASSLPRDVAQETQYF. The CDR3 DNA is TGTGCCAGCAGCCTCCCACGGGATGTTGCTCAAGAGACCCAGTACTTC.

This clonotype showed up many times. In DNA form, the CDR3 reads TGTGCCAGCACCCTCTCGGACAGGGTGGGGGCTAACTATGGCTACACCTTC. Amino acid sequence: CASTLSDRVGANYGYTF. This chain connects TRBV6-5 to TRBJ1-2; TRBD1 matches 8 bases. CDR1 and CDR2 from the germline V gene are MNHEY and SVGAGI. J was trimmed by 0 bases and V by 7 bases; bases with no gene match: 13. The CDR3 covers 17 residues.

This clonotype has ten or more counts. The J gene is TRBJ1-4, the V gene TRBV6-5; 7 nucleotides agree with TRBD1. Trimming cost V 1 base and J 8 bases; bases outside gene matches: 10. The length of the CDR3 is 16 residues. Germline V gives CDR1 MNHEY, CDR2 SVGAGI. The CDR3 DNA is TGTGCCAGCAGTTACTACGGGCAGGGGGGACGAGAAAAACTGTTTTTT. Protein: CASSYYGQGGREKLFF.

The table lists this clonotype with many counts. The V call is TRBV5-1, the J call TRBJ1-1, with a weak D call TRBD1 (5 bases). The V end lost 5 bases, the J end lost 1 base, and 12 bases lay between the germline ends. The CDR3 has 14 residues. Germline CDR1 is SGHRS and CDR2 is YFSETQ. The CDR3 reads CASRPGGGNTEAFF. CDR3 coding DNA: TGCGCCAGCAGGCCAGGTGGGGGGAACACTGAAGCTTTCTTT.

This clonotype was observed at least ten times. V and J are TRBV4-2 and TRBJ1-2, with D possibly matching TRBD1 (5 bases). Trimming took off 0 bases at V and 4 bases at J, with 9 bases between the two ends. The CDR3 consists of 14 residues. Germline V gene sequence: CDR1 LGHNA, CDR2 YNFKEQ. The CDR3 DNA reads as TGTGCCAGCAGCCAAGAGGGGCTGTCCTATGGCTACACCTTC. This encodes CASSQEGLSYGYTF.